Listed below are T cell receptor beta chains from one sample, sequenced in a study of T-cell memory formation after mild COVID-19. TCRdb independently ran MiXCR on the 5' RACE reads; one entry per CDR3 protein. The data contain some 440,000 distinct CDR3 sequences, 20% to 30% of them singletons. The specimen was PBMCs or a T cell subset sorted from them (not recorded which). The receptors come from an adult woman who had mild COVID-19 (a few samples of this study predate the infection). Cell type and time point are not known. Each CDR3 is given with its conserved first and last residue.

J: TRBJ1-1; V: TRBV6-5; CDR3: CASSYHPSGTQEAFF
J: TRBJ2-5; V: TRBV28; CDR3: CASRVLGGQNQETQYF
J: TRBJ2-2; V: TRBV24-1; CDR3: CATSSPWDTGELFF
J: TRBJ2-3; V: TRBV27; CDR3: CASRRRGREGTDTQYF
J: TRBJ2-7; V: TRBV12-3/TRBV12-4; CDR3: CASSLGQGSSEQYF
J: TRBJ1-2; V: TRBV5-4; CDR3: CASSFGDTNYGYTF
J: TRBJ2-1; V: TRBV4-1; CDR3: CASSPLELAGFNNEQFF
J: TRBJ2-7; V: TRBV27; CDR3: CASSSLGWGGGGSYEQYF
J: TRBJ2-1; V: TRBV11-2; CDR3: CASSFSNNEQFF
J: TRBJ2-6; V: TRBV12-3/TRBV12-4; CDR3: CASSLAGSSGANVLTF
J: TRBJ1-1; V: TRBV29-1; CDR3: CSVGGPNTEAFF
J: TRBJ2-1; V: TRBV12-3/TRBV12-4; CDR3: CASSGPGPASYNEQFF
J: TRBJ2-1; V: TRBV7-9; CDR3: CASSLALGAQSQFF
J: TRBJ1-1; V: TRBV3-1; CDR3: CASSYGAVEAFF
J: TRBJ1-6; V: TRBV5-1; CDR3: CASRRGQDNSPLHF
J: TRBJ1-5; V: TRBV20-1; CDR3: CSSGEMGNQPQHF
J: TRBJ2-1; V: TRBV20-1; CDR3: CSARGLLDFNEQFF
J: TRBJ2-3; V: TRBV12-3/TRBV12-4; CDR3: CASIRGGTDTQYF
J: TRBJ2-2; V: TRBV20-1; CDR3: CSARKRGNTGELFF
J: TRBJ2-5; V: TRBV29-1; CDR3: CSAARGPGTGVETQYF
J: TRBJ2-1; V: TRBV7-2; CDR3: CASRGELGDNEQFF
J: TRBJ2-1; V: TRBV29-1; CDR3: CSVEAPPGLILFF
J: TRBJ2-2; V: TRBV7-9; CDR3: CASSTIGFSGELFF
J: TRBJ2-3; V: TRBV4-1; CDR3: CASSQVGIPTDTQYF
J: TRBJ2-2; V: TRBV29-1; CDR3: CSASPNTGELFF
J: TRBJ2-3; V: TRBV29-1; CDR3: CSAKAGATDTQYF
J: TRBJ2-1; V: TRBV7-2; CDR3: CASSSLAGVEQFF
J: TRBJ1-1; V: TRBV29-1; CDR3: CSPGTDEAFF
J: TRBJ1-2; V: TRBV7-8; CDR3: CASSGYGRDGDYGYTF
J: TRBJ2-1; V: TRBV5-1; CDR3: CASSLVVGRELLGEQFF
J: TRBJ1-6; V: TRBV4-2; CDR3: CASSQDTYNSPLHF
J: TRBJ2-1; V: TRBV27; CDR3: CASSPGTDRDEQFF
J: TRBJ2-6; V: TRBV9; CDR3: CASSAPAGANVLTF
J: TRBJ2-7; V: TRBV12-3/TRBV12-4; CDR3: CASTPDRGTYEQYF
J: TRBJ1-2; V: TRBV13; CDR3: CASSSQLVHGTNYGYTF
J: TRBJ1-1; V: TRBV12-3/TRBV12-4; CDR3: CASSPGGGVEAFF
J: TRBJ2-1; V: TRBV19; CDR3: CASKLAAYNEQFF
J: TRBJ2-3; V: TRBV5-1; CDR3: CASSVGQGTDTQYF
J: TRBJ1-1; V: TRBV7-2; CDR3: CASALIATEAFF
J: TRBJ2-5; V: TRBV2; CDR3: CASSDQGEETQYF
J: TRBJ2-7; V: TRBV3-1; CDR3: CASSHRFLAGGFYEQYF
J: TRBJ2-7; V: TRBV15; CDR3: CATSRGRQLYEQYF
J: TRBJ1-1; V: TRBV7-2; CDR3: CASSLTGNMNTEAFF
J: TRBJ2-3; V: TRBV15; CDR3: CATSALGAGTQYF
J: TRBJ2-2; V: TRBV11-1; CDR3: CASSLASLGVGGELFF
J: TRBJ2-5; V: TRBV10-3; CDR3: CAISPGQGTKTQYF
J: TRBJ2-3; V: TRBV29-1; CDR3: CSVEDPGLDFGGTQYF
J: TRBJ1-1; V: TRBV29-1; CDR3: CSASTGVGAFF